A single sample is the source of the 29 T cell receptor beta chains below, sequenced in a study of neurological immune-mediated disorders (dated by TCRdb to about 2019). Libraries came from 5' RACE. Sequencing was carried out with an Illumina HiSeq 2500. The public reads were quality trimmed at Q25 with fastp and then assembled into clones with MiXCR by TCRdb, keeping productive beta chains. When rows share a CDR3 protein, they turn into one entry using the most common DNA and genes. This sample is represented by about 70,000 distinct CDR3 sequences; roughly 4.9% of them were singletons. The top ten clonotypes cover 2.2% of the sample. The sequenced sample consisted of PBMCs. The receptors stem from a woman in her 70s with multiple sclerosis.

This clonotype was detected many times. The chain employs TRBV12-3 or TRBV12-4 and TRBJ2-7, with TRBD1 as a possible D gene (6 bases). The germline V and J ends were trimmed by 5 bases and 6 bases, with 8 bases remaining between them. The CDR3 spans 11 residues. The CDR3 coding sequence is TGTGCCAGCAGTCAGGGGCGCGAGCAGTACTTC. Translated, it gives CASSQGREQYF.

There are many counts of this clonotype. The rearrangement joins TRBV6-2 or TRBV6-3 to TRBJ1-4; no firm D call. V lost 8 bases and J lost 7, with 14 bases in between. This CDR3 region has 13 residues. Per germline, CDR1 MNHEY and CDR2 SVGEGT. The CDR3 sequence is CASRKGSIEKLFF. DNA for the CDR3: TGTGCCAGCCGGAAGGGTTCGATTGAAAAACTGTTTTTT.

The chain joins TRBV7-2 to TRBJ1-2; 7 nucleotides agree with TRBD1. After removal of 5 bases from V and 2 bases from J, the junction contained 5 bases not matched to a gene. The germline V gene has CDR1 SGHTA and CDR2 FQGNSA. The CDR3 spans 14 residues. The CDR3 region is CASSAQTGNYGYTF. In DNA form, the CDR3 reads TGTGCCAGCAGCGCGCAGACAGGGAACTATGGCTACACCTTC.

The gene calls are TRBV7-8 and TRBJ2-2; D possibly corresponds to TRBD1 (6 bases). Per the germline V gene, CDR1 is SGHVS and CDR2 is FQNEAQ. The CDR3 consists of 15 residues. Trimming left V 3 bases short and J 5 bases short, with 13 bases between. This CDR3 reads CASSFGQIETGELFF. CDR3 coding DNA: TGTGCCAGCAGCTTCGGACAGATCGAAACCGGGGAGCTGTTTTTT.

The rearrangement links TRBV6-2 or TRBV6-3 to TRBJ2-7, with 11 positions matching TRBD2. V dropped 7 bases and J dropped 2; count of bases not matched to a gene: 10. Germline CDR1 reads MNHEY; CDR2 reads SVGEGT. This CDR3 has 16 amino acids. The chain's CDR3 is CASNPLGLAEPYEQYF. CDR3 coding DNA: TGTGCCAGCAACCCCTTGGGACTAGCGGAGCCCTACGAGCAGTACTTC.

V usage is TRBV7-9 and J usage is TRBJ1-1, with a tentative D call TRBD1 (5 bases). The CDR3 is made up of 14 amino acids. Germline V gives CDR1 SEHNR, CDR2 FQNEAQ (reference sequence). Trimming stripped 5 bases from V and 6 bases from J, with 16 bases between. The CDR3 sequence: CASSVLSGKPEAFF. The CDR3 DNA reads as TGTGCCAGCAGCGTTCTCTCAGGGAAACCTGAAGCTTTCTTT.

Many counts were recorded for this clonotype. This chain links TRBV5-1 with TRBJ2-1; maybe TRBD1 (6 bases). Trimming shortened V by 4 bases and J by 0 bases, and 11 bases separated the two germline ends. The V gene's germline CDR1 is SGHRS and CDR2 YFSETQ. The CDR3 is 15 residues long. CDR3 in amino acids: CASSRQASSYNEQFF. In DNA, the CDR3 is TGCGCCAGCAGCAGACAGGCTAGCTCCTACAATGAGCAGTTCTTC.

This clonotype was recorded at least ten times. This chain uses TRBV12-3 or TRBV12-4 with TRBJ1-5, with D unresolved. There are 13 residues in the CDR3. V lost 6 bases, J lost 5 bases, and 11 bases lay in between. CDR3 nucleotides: TGTGCCAGCAGCGGGAGGTCGGATCAGCCCCAGCATTTT. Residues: CASSGRSDQPQHF.

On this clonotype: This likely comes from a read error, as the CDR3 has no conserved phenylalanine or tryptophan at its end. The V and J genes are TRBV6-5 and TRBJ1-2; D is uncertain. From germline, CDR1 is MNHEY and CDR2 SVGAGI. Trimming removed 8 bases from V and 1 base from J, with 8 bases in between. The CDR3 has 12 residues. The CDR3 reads CASHRLNYGYTC. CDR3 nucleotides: TGTGCCAGCCATAGGCTTAACTATGGCTACACCTGC.

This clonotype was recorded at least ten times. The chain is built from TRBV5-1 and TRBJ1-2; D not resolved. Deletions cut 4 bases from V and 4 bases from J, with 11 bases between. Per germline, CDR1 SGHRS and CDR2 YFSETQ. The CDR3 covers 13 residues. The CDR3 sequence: CASSPGILYGYTF. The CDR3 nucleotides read TGCGCCAGCAGCCCCGGTATACTCTATGGCTACACCTTC.

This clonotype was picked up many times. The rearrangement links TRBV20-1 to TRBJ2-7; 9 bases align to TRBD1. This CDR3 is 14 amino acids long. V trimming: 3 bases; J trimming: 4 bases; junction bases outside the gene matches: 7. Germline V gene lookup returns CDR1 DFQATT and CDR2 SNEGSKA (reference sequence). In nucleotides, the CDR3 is TGCAGTGCTAGCGCTACAGGGGGCATATACGAGCAGTACTTC. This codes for CSASATGGIYEQYF.

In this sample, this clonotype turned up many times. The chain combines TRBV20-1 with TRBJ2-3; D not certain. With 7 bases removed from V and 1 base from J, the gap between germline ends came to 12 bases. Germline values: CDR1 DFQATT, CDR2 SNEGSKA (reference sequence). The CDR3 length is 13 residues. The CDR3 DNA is TGCAGTGTCTTGGCGGATGGCACAGATACGCAGTATTTT. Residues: CSVLADGTDTQYF.

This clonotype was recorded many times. The CDR3 DNA reads TGCAGCGTCTGGACTAGCGGCTCCTACGAGCAGTACTTC. Protein: CSVWTSGSYEQYF. V and J are TRBV29-1 and TRBJ2-7, with TRBD2 identical over 10 bases. This CDR3 spans 13 amino acids. In germline, CDR1 is SQVTM, CDR2 ANQGSEA. J gave up 0 bases and V 6 bases, and 2 bases lay outside the gene matches.

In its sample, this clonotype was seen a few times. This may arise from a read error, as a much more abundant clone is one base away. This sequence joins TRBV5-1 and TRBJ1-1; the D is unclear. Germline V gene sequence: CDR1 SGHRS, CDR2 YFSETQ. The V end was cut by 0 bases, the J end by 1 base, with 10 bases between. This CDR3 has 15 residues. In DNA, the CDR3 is TGCGCCAGCAGCTTGGCGGGGAGGCCGAACACTGAAGCTTTCTTT. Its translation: CASSLAGRPNTEAFF.

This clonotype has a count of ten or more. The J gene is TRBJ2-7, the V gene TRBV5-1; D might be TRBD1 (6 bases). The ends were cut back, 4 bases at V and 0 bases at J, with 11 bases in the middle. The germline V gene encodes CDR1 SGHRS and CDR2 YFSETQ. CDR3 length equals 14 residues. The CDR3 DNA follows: TGCGCCAGCAGCCCGACAGGTCTCTCCTACGAGCAGTACTTC. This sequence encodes CASSPTGLSYEQYF.

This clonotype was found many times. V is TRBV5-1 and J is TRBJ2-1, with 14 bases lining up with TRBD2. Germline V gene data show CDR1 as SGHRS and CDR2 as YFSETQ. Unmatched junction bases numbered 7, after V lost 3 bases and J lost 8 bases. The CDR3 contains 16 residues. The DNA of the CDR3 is TGCGCCAGCAGCTCGGGACTAGCGGGAGTTCTTGATGAGCAGTTCTTC. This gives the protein CASSSGLAGVLDEQFF.

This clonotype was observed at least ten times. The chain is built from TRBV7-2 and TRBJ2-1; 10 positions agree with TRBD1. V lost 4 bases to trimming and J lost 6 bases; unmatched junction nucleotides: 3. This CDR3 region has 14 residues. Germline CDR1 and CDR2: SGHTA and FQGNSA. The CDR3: CASSSGTGVNEQFF. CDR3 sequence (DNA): TGTGCCAGCAGCTCCGGGACAGGGGTCAATGAGCAGTTCTTC.

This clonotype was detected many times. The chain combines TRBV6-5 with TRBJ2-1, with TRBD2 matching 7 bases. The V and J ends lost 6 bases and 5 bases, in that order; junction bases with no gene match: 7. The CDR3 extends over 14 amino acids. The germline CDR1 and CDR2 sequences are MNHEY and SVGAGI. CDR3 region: CASRPGGTHNEQFF. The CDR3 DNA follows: TGTGCCAGCAGGCCCGGGGGGACTCACAATGAGCAGTTCTTC.

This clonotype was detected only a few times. The CDR3, as DNA: TGCGCCAGCAGCTTGAATGACCGAACTTGGAACACTGAAGCTTTCTTT. It encodes CASSLNDRTWNTEAFF. The chain is built from TRBV5-1 and TRBJ1-1; D is unclear. The CDR3 has 16 amino acids. The germline V gene encodes CDR1 SGHRS and CDR2 YFSETQ. V was pared by 1 base and J by 1 base, with 14 bases between.

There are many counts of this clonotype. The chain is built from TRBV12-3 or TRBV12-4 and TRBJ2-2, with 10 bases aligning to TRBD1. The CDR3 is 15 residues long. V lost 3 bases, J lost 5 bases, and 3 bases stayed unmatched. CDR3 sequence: CASSFVGQGTGELFF. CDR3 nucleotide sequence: TGTGCCAGCAGTTTTGTGGGACAGGGGACCGGGGAGCTGTTTTTT.

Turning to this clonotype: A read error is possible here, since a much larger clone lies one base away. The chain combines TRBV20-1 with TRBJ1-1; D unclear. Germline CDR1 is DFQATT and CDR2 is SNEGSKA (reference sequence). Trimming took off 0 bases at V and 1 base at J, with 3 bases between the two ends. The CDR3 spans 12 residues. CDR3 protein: CSAREGNTEAFF. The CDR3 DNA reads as TGCAGTGCTAGAGAGGGGAACACTGAAGCTTTCTTT.

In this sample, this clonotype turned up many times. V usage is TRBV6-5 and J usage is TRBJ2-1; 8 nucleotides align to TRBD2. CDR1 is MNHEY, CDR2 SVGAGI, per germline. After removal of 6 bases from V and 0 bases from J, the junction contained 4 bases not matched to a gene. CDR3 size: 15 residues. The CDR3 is CASRTSGSSYNEQFF. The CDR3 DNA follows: TGTGCCAGCAGGACAAGCGGGAGCTCCTACAATGAGCAGTTCTTC.

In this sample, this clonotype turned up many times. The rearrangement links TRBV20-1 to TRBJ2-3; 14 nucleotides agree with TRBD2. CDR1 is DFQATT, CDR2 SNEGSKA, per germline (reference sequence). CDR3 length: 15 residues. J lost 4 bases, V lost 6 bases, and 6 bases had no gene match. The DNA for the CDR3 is TGCAGTGCAACGGGACTAGCGGGAGTCTCAGATACGCAGTATTTT. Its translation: CSATGLAGVSDTQYF.

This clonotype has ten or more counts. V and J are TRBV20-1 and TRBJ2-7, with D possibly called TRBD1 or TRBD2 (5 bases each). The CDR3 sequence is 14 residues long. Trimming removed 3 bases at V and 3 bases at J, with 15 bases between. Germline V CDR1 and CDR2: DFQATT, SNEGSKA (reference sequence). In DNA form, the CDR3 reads TGCAGTGCTAGTGATCGGGCAGGGAGCTACGAGCAGTACTTC. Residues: CSASDRAGSYEQYF.

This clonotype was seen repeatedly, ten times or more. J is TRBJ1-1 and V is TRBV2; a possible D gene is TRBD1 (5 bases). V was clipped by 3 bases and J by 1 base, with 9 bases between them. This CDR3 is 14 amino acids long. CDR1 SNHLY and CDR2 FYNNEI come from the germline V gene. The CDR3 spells CASSDGTENTEAFF. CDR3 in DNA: TGTGCCAGCAGTGATGGGACGGAGAACACTGAAGCTTTCTTT.

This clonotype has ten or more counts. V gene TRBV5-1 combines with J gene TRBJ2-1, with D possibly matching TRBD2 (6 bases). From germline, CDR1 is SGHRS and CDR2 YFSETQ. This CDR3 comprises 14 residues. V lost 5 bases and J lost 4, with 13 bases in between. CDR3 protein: CASRQAGTYNEQFF. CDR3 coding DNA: TGCGCCAGCAGGCAGGCGGGAACTTACAATGAGCAGTTCTTC.

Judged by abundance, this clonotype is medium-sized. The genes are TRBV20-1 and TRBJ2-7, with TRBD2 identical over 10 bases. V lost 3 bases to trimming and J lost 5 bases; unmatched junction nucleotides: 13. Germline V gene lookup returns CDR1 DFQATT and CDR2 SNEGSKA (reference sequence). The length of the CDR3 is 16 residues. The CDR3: CSASGSASGSINEQYF. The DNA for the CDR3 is TGCAGTGCTAGTGGAAGCGCTAGCGGGAGTATCAACGAGCAGTACTTC.

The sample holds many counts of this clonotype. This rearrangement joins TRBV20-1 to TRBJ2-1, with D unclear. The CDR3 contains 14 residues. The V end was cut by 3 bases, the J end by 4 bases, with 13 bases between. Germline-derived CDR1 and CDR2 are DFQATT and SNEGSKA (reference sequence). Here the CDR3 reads CSARKPLLYNEQFF. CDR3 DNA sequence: TGCAGTGCTAGGAAACCTCTCCTATACAATGAGCAGTTCTTC.

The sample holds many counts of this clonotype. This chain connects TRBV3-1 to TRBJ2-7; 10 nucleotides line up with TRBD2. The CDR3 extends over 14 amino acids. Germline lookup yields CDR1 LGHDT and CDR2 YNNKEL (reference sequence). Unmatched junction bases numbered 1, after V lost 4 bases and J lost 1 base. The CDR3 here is CASSPGLASYEQYF. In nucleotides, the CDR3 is TGTGCCAGCAGCCCGGGACTAGCGTCCTACGAGCAGTACTTC.